One and the same sample provided the 22 T cell receptor beta chains below, sequenced in a study of blood T cell repertoires in COVID-19. Measured with immunoSEQ multiplex PCR; TCRdb has only the in-frame clones, and not every one. The table includes more than 95,000 clones, approximately 88% detected once. The sample was peripheral blood. The origin of the receptors is a woman aged 55-69 years with acute or convalescent COVID-19.

This rearrangement joins TRBV5-1 to TRBJ1-1; 7 nucleotides match TRBD1. This CDR3 comprises 17 residues. Germline V CDR1 and CDR2: SGHRS, YFSETQ. J gave up 1 base and V 1 base, and 10 bases lay outside the gene matches. The CDR3 DNA reads as TGCGCCAGCAGCTTGAAAAATTCGGGACAGCCGAACACTGAAGCTTTCTTT. Its protein product is CASSLKNSGQPNTEAFF.

This clone has just one count. The rearrangement joins TRBV9 to TRBJ1-1; TRBD1 might be the D (5 bases). This CDR3 is built from 14 residues. The germline V gene encodes CDR1 SGDLS and CDR2 YYNGEE. V was pared by 4 bases and J by 3 bases, with 13 bases between. In DNA, the CDR3 is TGTGCCAGCAGCTATACCCCGGGGGACACTGAAGCTTTCTTT. Translating gives CASSYTPGDTEAFF.

This clone appeared a few times. The identical CDR3 is also encoded by other nucleotide sequences in the sample. The chain recombines TRBV6-1 with TRBJ1-1; 7 bases line up with TRBD1. This CDR3 has 14 amino acids. The J segment lost 3 bases and the V segment lost 1 base, leaving 2 bases of the junction unmatched. The V gene's germline CDR1 is MNHNS and CDR2 SASEGT. The CDR3 DNA reads as TGTGCCAGCAGTGAAGGCGACAGGGACACTGAAGCTTTCTTT. Protein sequence: CASSEGDRDTEAFF.

This rearrangement joins TRBV12-3 or TRBV12-4 to TRBJ1-5; no firm D call. The ends were cut back, 3 bases at V and 5 bases at J, with 8 bases in the middle. The CDR3 loop spans 13 amino acids. CDR3 DNA: TGTGCCAGCAGTTTGTCGCGGGATCAGCCCCAGCATTTT. Its translation: CASSLSRDQPQHF.

This clone was counted once. The chain couples TRBV3-1 (or the pseudogene TRBV3-2) to TRBJ1-1; maybe TRBD1 (5 bases). The CDR3 spans 13 residues. Trimming left V 5 bases short and J 0 bases short, with 7 bases between. Germline V lookup: CDR1 LGHDT, CDR2 YNNKEL (reference sequence). CDR3 loop: CASSGGVNTEAFF. The CDR3 DNA reads as TGTGCCAGCAGCGGAGGGGTGAACACTGAAGCTTTCTTT.

The chain joins TRBV7-8 to TRBJ2-5; 10 bases fit TRBD2. Germline CDR1 and CDR2: SGHVS and FQNEAQ. The CDR3 runs 15 residues. J gave up 1 base and V 5 bases, and 4 bases lay outside the gene matches. Here the CDR3 reads CASSPRTSGQETQYF. In DNA, the CDR3 is TGTGCCAGCAGCCCTCGGACTAGCGGCCAAGAGACCCAGTACTTC.

The rearrangement joins TRBV5-1 to TRBJ2-1; D gene unclear. There are 13 residues in the CDR3. Trimming took off 1 base at V and 14 bases at J, with 16 bases between the two ends. Looked up from germline, CDR1 is SGHRS and CDR2 is YFSETQ. DNA of the CDR3: TGCGCCAGCAGCTTGTACCCGGGTACTGTGGAGTTCTTC. Protein sequence: CASSLYPGTVEFF.

The chain has TRBV7-9 and TRBJ2-1; D is uncertain. V dropped 5 bases and J dropped 6 bases, with 14 bases sitting between them. Germline CDR1 and CDR2: SEHNR and FQNEAQ (reference sequence). The CDR3 totals 14 residues. Here the CDR3 DNA reads TGTGCCAGCAGCCTCCCACTGGTCGGCAATGAGCAGTTCTTC. Amino acids: CASSLPLVGNEQFF.

The genes are TRBV5-4 and TRBJ2-1, with D possibly matching TRBD1 (5 bases). This CDR3 contains 12 residues. Trimming pared 3 bases from V and 10 bases from J, leaving 11 bases between. The germline V gene has CDR1 SGHNT and CDR2 YYREEE (reference sequence). CDR3 coding DNA: TGTGCCAGCAGCTCGCCGACAGAAGAGCAGTTCTTC. It specifies CASSSPTEEQFF.

The chain links TRBV29-1 to TRBJ2-3, with D hard to call. The CDR3 runs to 12 residues. V was pared by 5 bases and J by 2 bases, with 8 bases between. Per the germline V gene, CDR1 is SQVTM and CDR2 is ANQGSEA. The CDR3 here is CSVLEITDTQYF. CDR3 DNA sequence: TGCAGCGTTCTAGAAATCACAGATACGCAGTATTTT.

The CDR3 sequence is CASSQRDHEQFF. CDR3 coding DNA: TGTGCCAGCAGCCAGCGGGATCATGAGCAGTTCTTC. This chain links TRBV3-1 (or the pseudogene TRBV3-2) with TRBJ2-1; D might be TRBD2 (6 bases). The CDR3 spans 12 residues. Germline assignment: CDR1 LGHDT and CDR2 YNNKEL (reference sequence). V gave up 3 bases and J gave up 8 bases, with 8 bases separating them.

The V and J genes are TRBV5-5 and TRBJ1-1; D is uncertain. V dropped 0 bases and J dropped 0 bases, with 9 bases sitting between them. The germline V gene has CDR1 SGHKS and CDR2 YYEKEE (reference sequence). The CDR3 runs to 15 residues. CDR3 in amino acids: CASSLGGLVNTEAFF. In DNA, the CDR3 is TGTGCCAGCAGCTTGGGCGGGTTGGTGAACACTGAAGCTTTCTTT.

The chain couples TRBV7-9 to TRBJ2-2, with 7 bases that match TRBD2. The germline V gene has CDR1 SEHNR and CDR2 FQNEAQ (reference sequence). The J segment lost 13 bases and the V segment lost 4 bases, leaving 9 bases of the junction unmatched. There are 13 residues in the CDR3. CDR3 nucleotide sequence: TGTGCCAGCAGCTCTAGCGGACCATCGCGGCTGTTTTTT. This codes for CASSSSGPSRLFF.

This clone was seen a handful of times. This chain links TRBV7-6 with TRBJ2-7; 8 bases line up with TRBD1. Trimming took 1 base from V and 0 from J; bases not matched to a gene: 5. This CDR3 comprises 16 residues. Germline CDR1 SGHVS, CDR2 FNYEAQ. In nucleotides, the CDR3 is TGTGCCAGCAGCTTAGGGACAGGGCTCCTCTCCTACGAGCAGTACTTC. Translated: CASSLGTGLLSYEQYF. The full variable domain, rest sourced from reference TRBV7-6 and TRBJ2-7, is GAGVSQSPRYKVTKRGQDVALRCDPISGHVSLYWYRQALGQGPEFLTYFNYEAQQDKSGLPNDRFSAERPEGSISTLTIQRTEQRDSAMYRCASSLGTGLLSYEQYFGPGTRLTVT.

V gene TRBV7-2 combines with J gene TRBJ1-5; 8 nucleotides align to TRBD1. The V segment lost 3 bases and the J segment 6 bases; nucleotides outside the gene matches: 4. The germline V gene encodes CDR1 SGHTA and CDR2 FQGNSA. The CDR3 is made up of 14 amino acids. Written as DNA, the CDR3 is TGTGCCAGCAGCTTCTTACAGGGGGGTCAGCCCCAGCATTTT. This translates into CASSFLQGGQPQHF.

This clone occurred once. The chain uses TRBV28 and TRBJ2-1; tentatively, D is TRBD2 (5 bases). The CDR3 totals 12 residues. The germline V gene has CDR1 MDHEN and CDR2 SYDVKM. V was trimmed by 11 bases and J by 4 bases, leaving 12 bases between them. The CDR3 DNA reads as TGTGCCGCGGGTCAGATTTACAATGAGCAGTTCTTC. Protein: CAAGQIYNEQFF.

The chain combines TRBV28 with TRBJ1-4; 7 positions agree with TRBD1. Germline-derived CDR1 and CDR2 are MDHEN and SYDVKM. The CDR3 sequence is 15 residues long. With V trimmed by 5 bases and J by 0 bases, 3 bases remained unmatched. The CDR3, as DNA: TGTGCCAGCAGTCTGACAGGGACAACTAATGAAAAACTGTTTTTT. It translates to CASSLTGTTNEKLFF.

The J gene is TRBJ1-1, the V gene TRBV15; no clear D gene. V lost 0 bases, J lost 3 bases, and 8 bases lay in between. The CDR3 sequence is 14 residues long. Germline assignment: CDR1 LNHNV and CDR2 YYDKDF (reference sequence). The chain's CDR3 is CATSREPGYTEAFF. Written as DNA, the CDR3 is TGTGCCACCAGCAGAGAACCGGGGTACACTGAAGCTTTCTTT. Drawing the rest from reference TRBV15 and TRBJ1-1, the complete variable domain is DAMVIQNPRYQVTQFGKPVTLSCSQTLNHNVMYWYQQKSSQAPKLLFHYYDKDFNNEADTPDNFQSRRPNTSFCFLDIRSPGLGDTAMYLCATSREPGYTEAFFGQGTRLTVV.

The chain carries TRBV5-4 and TRBJ2-5; D is undetermined. V gave up 2 bases and J gave up 5 bases, with 10 bases separating them. CDR1 is SGHNT and CDR2 is YYREEE in the germline V gene (reference sequence). CDR3 length: 13 residues. CDR3 loop: CASSFRPRETQYF. DNA of the CDR3: TGTGCCAGCAGCTTCCGACCGAGGGAGACCCAGTACTTC.

The table lists this clone with a few counts. This rearrangement joins TRBV12-5 to TRBJ1-5; TRBD1 matches 8 bases. The ends lost 2 bases at V and 5 bases at J; junction bases unmatched: 8. The CDR3 has 16 residues. Germline V gene sequence: CDR1 LGHNT, CDR2 FRNRAP. DNA for the CDR3: TGTGCTAGTGGTTTGCAGATCAGGGGGCGTTATCAGCCCCAGCATTTT. Amino acids: CASGLQIRGRYQPQHF.

V is TRBV18 and J is TRBJ1-6, with 7 positions matching TRBD1. V shed 2 bases and J 11 bases; nucleotides not matched to a gene: 9. The CDR3 totals 15 residues. Looked up from germline, CDR1 is KGHSH and CDR2 is LQKENI. CDR3 sequence: CASSPGRGKGAPLHF. CDR3 DNA sequence: TGTGCCAGCTCACCAGGCAGGGGGAAAGGGGCACCCCTCCACTTT.

This clone was counted once. V usage is TRBV7-6 and J usage is TRBJ2-2, with D uncertain. Germline V gene lookup returns CDR1 SGHVS and CDR2 FNYEAQ. CDR3 size: 15 residues. V lost 1 base and J lost 0, with 6 bases in between. CDR3 sequence: CASSLGLPNTGELFF. CDR3 in DNA: TGTGCCAGCAGCTTAGGACTGCCGAACACCGGGGAGCTGTTTTTT.